This T cell receptor beta chain comes out of a study of liver allograft versus peripheral blood T cells. On the study more broadly: Comparing T cell receptor repertoires in transplanted livers with those in recipients' peripheral blood was part of the design.

Study findings and constraints: As reported, T cell receptor repertoires inside liver allografts differed from those present in peripheral blood.

Each CDR3 protein gets one entry after TCRdb re-called the reads with MiXCR. The sample has several thousand distinct CDR3 sequences; approximately 15% are singletons. Germline-derived CDR1 and CDR2 are MNHNY and SVGAGI (reference sequence). The V end was cut by 2 bases, the J end by 5 bases, with 9 bases between. CDR3 length equals 14 residues. Worth noting for this clonotype: Its antigen is unidentified. This may come from a read error, since a much larger clone is one base off.

This TCR was recovered from a human patient who had a liver transplant. The graft donor may have given rise to some T cells. The chain couples TRBV6-6 to TRBJ2-2; a weak D match, TRBD2 (6 bases). The CDR3 DNA reads as TGTGCCAGCAGTTACCCCGGGGGTACCGGGGAGCTGTTTTTT. This gives the protein CASSYPGGTGELFF.